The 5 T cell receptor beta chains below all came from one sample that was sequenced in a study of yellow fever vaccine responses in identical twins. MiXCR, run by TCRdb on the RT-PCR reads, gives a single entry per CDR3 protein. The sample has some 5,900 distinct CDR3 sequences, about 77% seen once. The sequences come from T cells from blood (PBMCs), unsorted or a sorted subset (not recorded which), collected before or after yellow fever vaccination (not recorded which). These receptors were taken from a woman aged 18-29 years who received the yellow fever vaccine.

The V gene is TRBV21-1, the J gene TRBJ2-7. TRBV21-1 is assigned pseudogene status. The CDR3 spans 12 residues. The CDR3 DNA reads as TGTGCCCCCGGTAGCCGCCCCTACGAGCAGTACTTC. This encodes CAPGSRPYEQYF.

DNA of the CDR3: TGTGCCAGCAGTCCGGGGGAGAACAATCAGCCCCAGCATTTT. This encodes CASSPGENNQPQHF. The chain employs TRBV27 and TRBJ1-5; D might be TRBD1 (5 bases). V lost 5 bases and J lost 3, with 11 bases in between. Germline V CDR1 and CDR2: MNHEY, SMNVEV (reference sequence). The CDR3 runs 14 residues.

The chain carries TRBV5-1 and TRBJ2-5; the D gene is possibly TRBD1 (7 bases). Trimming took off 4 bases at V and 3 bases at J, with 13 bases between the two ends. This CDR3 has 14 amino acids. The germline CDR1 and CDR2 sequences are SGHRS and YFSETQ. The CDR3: CASSGGTAKETQYF. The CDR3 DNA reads TGCGCCAGCAGCGGAGGGACAGCAAAAGAGACCCAGTACTTC.

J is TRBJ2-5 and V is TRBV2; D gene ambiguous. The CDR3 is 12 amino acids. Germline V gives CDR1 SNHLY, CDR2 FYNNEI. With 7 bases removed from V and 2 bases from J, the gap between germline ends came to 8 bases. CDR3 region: CASTWQQETQYF. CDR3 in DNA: TGTGCCAGCACTTGGCAGCAAGAGACCCAGTACTTC.

CDR3 coding DNA: TGTGCCAGCAGCTACACTAGCGGCCAAGAGACCCAGTACTTC. Amino acids: CASSYTSGQETQYF. V gene TRBV11-3 combines with J gene TRBJ2-5, with 8 bases aligning to TRBD2. This CDR3 region has 14 residues. Germline lookup yields CDR1 SGHNT and CDR2 YENEEA. J was trimmed by 1 base and V by 4 bases; bases with no gene match: 2.